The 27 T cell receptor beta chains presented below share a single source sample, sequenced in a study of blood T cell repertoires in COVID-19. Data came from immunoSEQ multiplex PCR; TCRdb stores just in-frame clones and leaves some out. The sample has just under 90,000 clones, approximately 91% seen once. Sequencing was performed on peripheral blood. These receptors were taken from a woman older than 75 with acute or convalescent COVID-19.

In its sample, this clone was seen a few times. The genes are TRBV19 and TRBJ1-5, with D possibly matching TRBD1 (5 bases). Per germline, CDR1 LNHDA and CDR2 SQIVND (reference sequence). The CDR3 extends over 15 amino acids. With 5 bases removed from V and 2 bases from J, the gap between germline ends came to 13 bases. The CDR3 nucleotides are TGTGCCAGTAGTCGGACACCGGTCGGCAATCAGCCCCAGCATTTT. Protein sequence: CASSRTPVGNQPQHF.

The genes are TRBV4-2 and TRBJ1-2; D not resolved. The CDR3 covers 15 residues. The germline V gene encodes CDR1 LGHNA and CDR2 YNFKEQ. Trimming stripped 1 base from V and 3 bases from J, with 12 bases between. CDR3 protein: CASSQVRSTDYGYTF. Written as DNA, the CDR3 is TGTGCCAGCAGCCAAGTCAGGTCCACAGACTATGGCTACACCTTC.

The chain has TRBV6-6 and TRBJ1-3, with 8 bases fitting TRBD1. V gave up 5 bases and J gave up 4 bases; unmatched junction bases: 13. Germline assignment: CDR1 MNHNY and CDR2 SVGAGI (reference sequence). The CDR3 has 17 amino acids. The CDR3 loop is CASSRTGQGSGGNTIYF. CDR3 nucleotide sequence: TGTGCCAGCAGTCGCACCGGACAGGGATCGGGAGGAAACACCATATATTTT.

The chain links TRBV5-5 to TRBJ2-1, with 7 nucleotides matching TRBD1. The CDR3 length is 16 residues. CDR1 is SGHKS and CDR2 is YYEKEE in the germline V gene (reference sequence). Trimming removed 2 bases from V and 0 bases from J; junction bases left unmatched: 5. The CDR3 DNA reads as TGTGCCAGCAGCTTCACAGGGGACAGCTCCTACAATGAGCAGTTCTTC. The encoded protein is CASSFTGDSSYNEQFF. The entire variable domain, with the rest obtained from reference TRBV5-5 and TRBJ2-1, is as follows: DAGVTQSPTHLIKTRGQQVTLRCSPISGHKSVSWYQQVLGQGPQFIFQYYEKEERGRGNFPDRFSARQFPNYSSELNVNALLLGDSALYLCASSFTGDSSYNEQFFGPGTRLTVL.

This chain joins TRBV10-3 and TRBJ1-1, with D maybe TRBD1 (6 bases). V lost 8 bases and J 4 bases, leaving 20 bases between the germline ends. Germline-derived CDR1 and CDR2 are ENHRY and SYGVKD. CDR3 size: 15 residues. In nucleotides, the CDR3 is TGTGCCATCCTCCCCCGACAGGCTGCGGCCACTGAAGCTTTCTTT. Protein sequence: CAILPRQAAATEAFF.

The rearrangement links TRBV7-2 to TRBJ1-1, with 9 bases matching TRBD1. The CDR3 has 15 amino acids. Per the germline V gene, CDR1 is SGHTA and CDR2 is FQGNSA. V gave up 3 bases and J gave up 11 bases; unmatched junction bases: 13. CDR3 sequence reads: CASSFHSTGGRMAFF. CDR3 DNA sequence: TGTGCCAGCAGCTTTCATTCGACAGGGGGTCGGATGGCTTTCTTT.

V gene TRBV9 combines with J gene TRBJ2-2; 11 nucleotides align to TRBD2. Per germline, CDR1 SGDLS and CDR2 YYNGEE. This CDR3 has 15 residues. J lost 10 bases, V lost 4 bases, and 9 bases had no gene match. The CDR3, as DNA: TGTGCCAGCAGCCTCCCAGCACTAGCGGGAGTGGAGCTGTTTTTT. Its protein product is CASSLPALAGVELFF. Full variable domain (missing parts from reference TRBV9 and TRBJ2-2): DSGVTQTPKHLITATGQRVTLRCSPRSGDLSVYWYQQSLDQGLQFLIQYYNGEERAKGNILERFSAQQFPDLHSELNLSSLELGDSALYFCASSLPALAGVELFFGEGSRLTVL.

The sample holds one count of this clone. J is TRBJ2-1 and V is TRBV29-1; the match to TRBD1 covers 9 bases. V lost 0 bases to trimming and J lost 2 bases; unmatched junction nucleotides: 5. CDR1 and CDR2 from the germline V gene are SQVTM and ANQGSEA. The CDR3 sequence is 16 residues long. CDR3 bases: TGCAGCGTTGAAGACGGGACAGGGCCGACCTACAATGAGCAGTTCTTC. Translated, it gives CSVEDGTGPTYNEQFF.

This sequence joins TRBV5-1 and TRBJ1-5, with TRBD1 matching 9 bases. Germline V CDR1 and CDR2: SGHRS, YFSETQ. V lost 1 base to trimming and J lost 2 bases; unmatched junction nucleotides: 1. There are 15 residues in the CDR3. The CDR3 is CASSLRTGGNQPQHF. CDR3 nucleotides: TGCGCCAGCAGCTTGAGGACAGGGGGCAATCAGCCCCAGCATTTT.

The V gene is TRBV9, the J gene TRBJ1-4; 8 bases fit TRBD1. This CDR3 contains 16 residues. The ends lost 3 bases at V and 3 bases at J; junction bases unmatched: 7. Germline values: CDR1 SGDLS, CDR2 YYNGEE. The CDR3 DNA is TGTGCCAGCAGCGGACGCAGGGGGCTGGCTAATGAAAAACTGTTTTTT. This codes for CASSGRRGLANEKLFF.

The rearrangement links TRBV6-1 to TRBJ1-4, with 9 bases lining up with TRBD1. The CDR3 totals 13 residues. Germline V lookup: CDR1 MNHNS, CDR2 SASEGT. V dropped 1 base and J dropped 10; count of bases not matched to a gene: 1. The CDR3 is CASSEGTGVKLFF. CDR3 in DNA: TGTGCCAGCAGTGAAGGGACAGGGGTAAAACTGTTTTTT.

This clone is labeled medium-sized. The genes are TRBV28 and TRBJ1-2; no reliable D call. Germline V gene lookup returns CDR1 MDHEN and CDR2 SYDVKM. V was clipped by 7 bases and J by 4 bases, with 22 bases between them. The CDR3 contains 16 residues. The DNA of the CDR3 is TGTGCCAGCACTAAAAAAGGGAACCCCCGGGGCTATGGCTACACCTTC. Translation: CASTKKGNPRGYGYTF.

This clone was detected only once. DNA for the CDR3: TGTGCCAGCAGCTTATACGACAGCTACCAAGAGACCCAGTACTTC. Amino acid sequence: CASSLYDSYQETQYF. The chain couples TRBV7-2 to TRBJ2-5; D may be TRBD1 (5 bases). Trimming cost V 2 bases and J 0 bases, with 10 bases left between them. Looked up from germline, CDR1 is SGHTA and CDR2 is FQGNSA. The CDR3 has 15 amino acids.

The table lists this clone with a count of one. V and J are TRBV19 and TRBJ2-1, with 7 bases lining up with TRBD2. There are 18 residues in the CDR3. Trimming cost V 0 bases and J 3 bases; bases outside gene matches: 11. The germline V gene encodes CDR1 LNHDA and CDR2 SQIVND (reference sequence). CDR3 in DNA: TGTGCCAGTAGTATAGATAGTATTAGGGGACTACTCTACAATGAGCAGTTCTTC. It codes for CASSIDSIRGLLYNEQFF.

CDR3 in amino acids: CASSLFSGGSDTQYF. In DNA, the CDR3 is TGTGCCAGCAGCTTATTTAGCGGGGGGTCGGATACGCAGTATTTT. The gene calls are TRBV5-5 and TRBJ2-3; 10 positions agree with TRBD2. The CDR3 sequence is 15 residues long. V trimming: 2 bases; J trimming: 6 bases; junction bases outside the gene matches: 6. Germline lookup yields CDR1 SGHKS and CDR2 YYEKEE (reference sequence).

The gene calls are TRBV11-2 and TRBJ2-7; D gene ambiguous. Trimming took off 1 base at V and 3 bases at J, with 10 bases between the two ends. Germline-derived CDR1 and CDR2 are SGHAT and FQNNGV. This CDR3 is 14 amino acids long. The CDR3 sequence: CASSLVSGVYEQYF. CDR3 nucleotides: TGTGCCAGCAGCTTAGTTTCCGGAGTCTACGAGCAGTACTTC.

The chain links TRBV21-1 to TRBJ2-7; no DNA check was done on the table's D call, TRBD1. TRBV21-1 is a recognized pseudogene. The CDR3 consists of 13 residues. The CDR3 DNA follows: TGTGCCAGCCCCTGGACAAGTACCTACGAGCAGTACTTC. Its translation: CASPWTSTYEQYF.

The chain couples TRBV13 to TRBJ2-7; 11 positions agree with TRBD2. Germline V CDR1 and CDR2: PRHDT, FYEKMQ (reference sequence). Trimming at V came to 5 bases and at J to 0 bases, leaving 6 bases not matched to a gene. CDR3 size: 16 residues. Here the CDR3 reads CASSARLAGISYEQYF. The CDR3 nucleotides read TGTGCCAGCAGCGCCCGACTAGCGGGGATCTCCTACGAGCAGTACTTC.

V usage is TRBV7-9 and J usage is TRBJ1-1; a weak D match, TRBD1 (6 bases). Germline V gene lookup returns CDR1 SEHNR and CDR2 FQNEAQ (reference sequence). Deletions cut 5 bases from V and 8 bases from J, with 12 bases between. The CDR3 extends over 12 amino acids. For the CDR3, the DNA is TGTGCCAGCAGCATCCAAACAGGGGAAGCTTTCTTT. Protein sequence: CASSIQTGEAFF.

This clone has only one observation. This chain's CDR3 is CASSPQLAGSTDTQYF. The CDR3 DNA follows: TGTGCCAGCTCACCTCAACTAGCGGGAAGCACAGATACGCAGTATTTT. The gene calls are TRBV18 and TRBJ2-3; TRBD2 agrees at 10 bases. Losses at the gene ends were 3 bases for V and 0 bases for J; bases not matched to a gene: 3. The CDR3 length is 16 residues. Germline V gene lookup returns CDR1 KGHSH and CDR2 LQKENI.

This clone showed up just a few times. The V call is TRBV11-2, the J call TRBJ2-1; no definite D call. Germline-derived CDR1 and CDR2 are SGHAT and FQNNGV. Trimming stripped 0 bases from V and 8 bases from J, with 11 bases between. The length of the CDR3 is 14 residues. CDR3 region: CASSLDRRSDEQFF. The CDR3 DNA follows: TGTGCCAGCAGCTTAGATCGGAGAAGCGATGAGCAGTTCTTC.

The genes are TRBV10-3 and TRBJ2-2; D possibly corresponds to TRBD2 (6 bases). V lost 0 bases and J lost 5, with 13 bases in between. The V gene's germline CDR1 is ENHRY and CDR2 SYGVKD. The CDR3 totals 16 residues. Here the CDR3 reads CAISESGIGGTGELFF. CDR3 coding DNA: TGTGCCATCAGTGAGTCTGGGATAGGAGGGACCGGGGAGCTGTTTTTT.

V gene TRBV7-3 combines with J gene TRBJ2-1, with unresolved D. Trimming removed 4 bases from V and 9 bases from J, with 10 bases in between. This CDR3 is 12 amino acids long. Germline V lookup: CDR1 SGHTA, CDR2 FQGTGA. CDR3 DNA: TGTGCCAGCAGCTCCCTAGGCGGTGAGCAGTTCTTC. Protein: CASSSLGGEQFF.

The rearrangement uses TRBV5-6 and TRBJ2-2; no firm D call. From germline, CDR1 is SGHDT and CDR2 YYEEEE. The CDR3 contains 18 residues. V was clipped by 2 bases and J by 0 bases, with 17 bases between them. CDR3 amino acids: CASSFRSLGRTNTGELFF. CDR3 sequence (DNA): TGTGCCAGCAGCTTCCGGTCCTTAGGCAGGACGAACACCGGGGAGCTGTTTTTT. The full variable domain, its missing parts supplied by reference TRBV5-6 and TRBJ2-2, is DAGVTQSPTHLIKTRGQQVTLRCSPKSGHDTVSWYQQALGQGPQFIFQYYEEEERQRGNFPDRFSGHQFPNYSSELNVNALLLGDSALYLCASSFRSLGRTNTGELFFGEGSRLTVL.

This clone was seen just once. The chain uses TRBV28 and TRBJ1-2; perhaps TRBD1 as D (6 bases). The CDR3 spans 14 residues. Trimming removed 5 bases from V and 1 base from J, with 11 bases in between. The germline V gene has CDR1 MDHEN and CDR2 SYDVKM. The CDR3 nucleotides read TGTGCCAGCAGTGCTTTACAGGGTAACTATGGCTACACCTTC. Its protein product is CASSALQGNYGYTF.

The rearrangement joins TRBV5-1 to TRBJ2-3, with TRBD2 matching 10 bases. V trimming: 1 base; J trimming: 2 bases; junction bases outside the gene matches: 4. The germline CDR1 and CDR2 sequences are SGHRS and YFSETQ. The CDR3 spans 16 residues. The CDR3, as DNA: TGCGCCAGCAGCTTGCCTAGCGGGGGATTCACAGATACGCAGTATTTT. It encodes CASSLPSGGFTDTQYF.

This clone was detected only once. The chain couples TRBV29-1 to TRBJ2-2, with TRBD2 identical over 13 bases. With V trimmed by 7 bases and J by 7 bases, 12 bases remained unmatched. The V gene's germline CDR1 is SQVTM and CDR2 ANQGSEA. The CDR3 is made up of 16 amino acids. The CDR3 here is CSARTSGGSGGGELFF. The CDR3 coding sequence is TGCAGCGCCCGGACTAGCGGGGGATCGGGTGGCGGGGAGCTGTTTTTT.